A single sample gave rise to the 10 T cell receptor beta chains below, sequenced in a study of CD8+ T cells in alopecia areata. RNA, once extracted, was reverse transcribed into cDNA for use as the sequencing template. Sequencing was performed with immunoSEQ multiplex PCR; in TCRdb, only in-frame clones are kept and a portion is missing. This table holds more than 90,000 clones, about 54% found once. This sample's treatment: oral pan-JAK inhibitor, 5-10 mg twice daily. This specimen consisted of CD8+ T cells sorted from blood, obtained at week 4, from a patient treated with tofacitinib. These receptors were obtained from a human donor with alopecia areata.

CDR3 nucleotides: TGCAGCGTTGAAGAAGGCAGGATCCAAGAGACCCAGTACTTC. It specifies CSVEEGRIQETQYF. The J gene is TRBJ2-5, the V gene TRBV29-1; D gene unclear. V was cut by 0 bases and J by 1 base, with 9 bases left in between. CDR3 length: 14 residues. Per germline, CDR1 SQVTM and CDR2 ANQGSEA.

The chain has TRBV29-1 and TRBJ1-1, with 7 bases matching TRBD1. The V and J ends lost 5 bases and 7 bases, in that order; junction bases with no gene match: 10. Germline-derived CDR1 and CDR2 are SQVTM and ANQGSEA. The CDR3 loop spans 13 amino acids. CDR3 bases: TGCAGCGTTTACAGGGGCGAGGGGAATGAAGCTTTCTTT. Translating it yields CSVYRGEGNEAFF.

The CDR3 DNA follows: TGTGCCAGCGGCGGAGGGGGTTCCCTCGATACGCAGTATTTT. Translated, it gives CASGGGGSLDTQYF. The chain has TRBV9 and TRBJ2-3; tentatively, D is TRBD1 or TRBD2 (6 bases each). The length of the CDR3 is 14 residues. Trimming pared 7 bases from V and 6 bases from J, leaving 18 bases between. Germline lookup yields CDR1 SGDLS and CDR2 YYNGEE.

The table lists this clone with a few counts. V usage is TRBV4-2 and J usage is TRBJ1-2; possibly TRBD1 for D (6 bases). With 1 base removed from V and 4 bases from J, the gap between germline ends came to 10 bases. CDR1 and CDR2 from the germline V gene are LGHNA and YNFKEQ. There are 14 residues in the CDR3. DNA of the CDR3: TGTGCCAGCAGCCAAGCAGGGACACTCTATGGCTACACCTTC. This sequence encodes CASSQAGTLYGYTF.

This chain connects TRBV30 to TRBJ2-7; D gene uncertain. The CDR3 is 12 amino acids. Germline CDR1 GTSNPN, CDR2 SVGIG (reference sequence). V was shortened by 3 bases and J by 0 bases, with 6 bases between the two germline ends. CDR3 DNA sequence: TGTGCCTGGAGACGAAGCTCCTACGAGCAGTACTTC. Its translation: CAWRRSSYEQYF.

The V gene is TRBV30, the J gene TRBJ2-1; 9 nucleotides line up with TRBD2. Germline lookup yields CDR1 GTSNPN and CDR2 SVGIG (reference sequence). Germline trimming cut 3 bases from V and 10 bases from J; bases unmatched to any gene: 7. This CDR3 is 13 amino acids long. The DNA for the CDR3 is TGTGCCTGGAGGATAGCGGGGGCCCCGGAGCAGTTCTTC. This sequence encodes CAWRIAGAPEQFF. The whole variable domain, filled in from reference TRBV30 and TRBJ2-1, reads SQTIHQWPATLVQPVGSPLSLECTVEGTSNPNLYWYRQAAGRGLQLLFYSVGIGQISSEVPQNLSASRPQDRQFILSSKKLLLSDSGFYLCAWRIAGAPEQFFGPGTRLTVL.

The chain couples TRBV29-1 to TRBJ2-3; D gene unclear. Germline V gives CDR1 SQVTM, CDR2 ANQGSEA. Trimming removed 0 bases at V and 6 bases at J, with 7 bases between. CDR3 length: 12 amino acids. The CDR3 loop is CSVEDLDDTQYF. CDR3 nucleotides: TGCAGCGTTGAAGATCTAGACGATACGCAGTATTTT.

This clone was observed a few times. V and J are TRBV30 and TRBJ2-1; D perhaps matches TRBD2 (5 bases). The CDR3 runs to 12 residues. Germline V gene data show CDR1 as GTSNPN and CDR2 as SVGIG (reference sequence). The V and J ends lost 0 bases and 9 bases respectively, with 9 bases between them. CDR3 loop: CAWSVSGSEQFF. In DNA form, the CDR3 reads TGTGCCTGGAGTGTATCGGGAAGTGAGCAGTTCTTC. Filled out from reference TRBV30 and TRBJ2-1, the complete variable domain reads SQTIHQWPATLVQPVGSPLSLECTVEGTSNPNLYWYRQAAGRGLQLLFYSVGIGQISSEVPQNLSASRPQDRQFILSSKKLLLSDSGFYLCAWSVSGSEQFFGPGTRLTVL.

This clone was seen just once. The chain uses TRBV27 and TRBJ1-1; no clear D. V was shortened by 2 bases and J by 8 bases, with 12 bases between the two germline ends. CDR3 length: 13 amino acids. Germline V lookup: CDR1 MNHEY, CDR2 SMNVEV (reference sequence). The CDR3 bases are TGTGCCAGCAGTTTACGGCAGGCGGGGGAAGCTTTCTTT. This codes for CASSLRQAGEAFF.

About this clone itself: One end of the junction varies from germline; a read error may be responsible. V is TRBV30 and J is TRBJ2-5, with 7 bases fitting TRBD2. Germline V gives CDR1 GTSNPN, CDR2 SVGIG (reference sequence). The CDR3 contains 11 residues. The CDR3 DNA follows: TGTGCCGGGAGGGGAGAAGAGACCCAGTACTTC. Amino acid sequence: CAGRGEETQYF.